This TCR beta chain derives from a study of CD8 T cells in ankylosing spondylitis (dated by TCRdb to about 2017). About the full investigation: The study profiled T cell receptor beta repertoires in healthy donors and ankylosing spondylitis patients to find disease-linked TCR variants. Peripheral blood samples were taken, and synovial fluid was additionally collected from ankylosing spondylitis patients. The whole study cohort included roughly 110 healthy donors and 20 to 25 ankylosing spondylitis patients. Here is what the overall study found, with its caveats: Some motif variants were previously reported in synovial fluid and blood of reactive arthritis patients, suggesting common disease-initiation mechanisms. A TCR beta motif of eight highly homologous amino acid variants appeared characteristic of blood from ankylosing spondylitis patients. A CD8+ phenotype was shown by the disease-linked clones, which were found at relatively low frequencies in peripheral blood. Significant enrichment of the disease-linked clones was reported in matched synovial fluid samples from ankylosing spondylitis patients.

TCRdb lists the instrument as Illumina HiSeq 2500. Quantitative 5'-RACE with molecular barcodes was the method used to prepare the TCR beta libraries. As for the original processing: Disease-linked TCR variants were identified with a new computational method built on a probabilistic model of VDJ rearrangement. The raw public data were reprocessed by TCRdb itself: fastp quality trimming at Q25, MiXCR clonotype calling, in-frame beta chains only. Here each entry gathers all rows of one CDR3 protein and keeps the most common genes and DNA. These V and J calls are TCRdb output, not the study's own analysis. This sample holds about 540,000 distinct CDR3 sequences; 12% were observed only once. The ten top clones hold nearly 7% of the sample. A word on this clonotype: There is no known antigen for this receptor. Within one base of it there is no much larger clone, and no base qualities were kept.

The germline V and J ends show losses of 5 bases and 3 bases respectively, and no gene match explains 4 bases of the junction. Taken from the germline V gene, the CDR1 and CDR2 loops are SQVTM and ANQGSEA. Its CDR3 holds 13 amino acids, cysteine through phenylalanine. The read is trimmed to its CDR3 DNA, 39 bases read in frame from base 1. The source is a male donor with ankylosing spondylitis. The V and J genes are TRBV29-1 and TRBJ2-7, and 10 junctional nucleotides match TRBD2. Sequenced input: blood, either unsorted or a sorted T cell fraction (not recorded which). DNA sequence: TGCAGCGTTCTGAGCGGGAGGGTCTACGAGCAGTACTTC. Its product reads: CSVLSGRVYEQYF.